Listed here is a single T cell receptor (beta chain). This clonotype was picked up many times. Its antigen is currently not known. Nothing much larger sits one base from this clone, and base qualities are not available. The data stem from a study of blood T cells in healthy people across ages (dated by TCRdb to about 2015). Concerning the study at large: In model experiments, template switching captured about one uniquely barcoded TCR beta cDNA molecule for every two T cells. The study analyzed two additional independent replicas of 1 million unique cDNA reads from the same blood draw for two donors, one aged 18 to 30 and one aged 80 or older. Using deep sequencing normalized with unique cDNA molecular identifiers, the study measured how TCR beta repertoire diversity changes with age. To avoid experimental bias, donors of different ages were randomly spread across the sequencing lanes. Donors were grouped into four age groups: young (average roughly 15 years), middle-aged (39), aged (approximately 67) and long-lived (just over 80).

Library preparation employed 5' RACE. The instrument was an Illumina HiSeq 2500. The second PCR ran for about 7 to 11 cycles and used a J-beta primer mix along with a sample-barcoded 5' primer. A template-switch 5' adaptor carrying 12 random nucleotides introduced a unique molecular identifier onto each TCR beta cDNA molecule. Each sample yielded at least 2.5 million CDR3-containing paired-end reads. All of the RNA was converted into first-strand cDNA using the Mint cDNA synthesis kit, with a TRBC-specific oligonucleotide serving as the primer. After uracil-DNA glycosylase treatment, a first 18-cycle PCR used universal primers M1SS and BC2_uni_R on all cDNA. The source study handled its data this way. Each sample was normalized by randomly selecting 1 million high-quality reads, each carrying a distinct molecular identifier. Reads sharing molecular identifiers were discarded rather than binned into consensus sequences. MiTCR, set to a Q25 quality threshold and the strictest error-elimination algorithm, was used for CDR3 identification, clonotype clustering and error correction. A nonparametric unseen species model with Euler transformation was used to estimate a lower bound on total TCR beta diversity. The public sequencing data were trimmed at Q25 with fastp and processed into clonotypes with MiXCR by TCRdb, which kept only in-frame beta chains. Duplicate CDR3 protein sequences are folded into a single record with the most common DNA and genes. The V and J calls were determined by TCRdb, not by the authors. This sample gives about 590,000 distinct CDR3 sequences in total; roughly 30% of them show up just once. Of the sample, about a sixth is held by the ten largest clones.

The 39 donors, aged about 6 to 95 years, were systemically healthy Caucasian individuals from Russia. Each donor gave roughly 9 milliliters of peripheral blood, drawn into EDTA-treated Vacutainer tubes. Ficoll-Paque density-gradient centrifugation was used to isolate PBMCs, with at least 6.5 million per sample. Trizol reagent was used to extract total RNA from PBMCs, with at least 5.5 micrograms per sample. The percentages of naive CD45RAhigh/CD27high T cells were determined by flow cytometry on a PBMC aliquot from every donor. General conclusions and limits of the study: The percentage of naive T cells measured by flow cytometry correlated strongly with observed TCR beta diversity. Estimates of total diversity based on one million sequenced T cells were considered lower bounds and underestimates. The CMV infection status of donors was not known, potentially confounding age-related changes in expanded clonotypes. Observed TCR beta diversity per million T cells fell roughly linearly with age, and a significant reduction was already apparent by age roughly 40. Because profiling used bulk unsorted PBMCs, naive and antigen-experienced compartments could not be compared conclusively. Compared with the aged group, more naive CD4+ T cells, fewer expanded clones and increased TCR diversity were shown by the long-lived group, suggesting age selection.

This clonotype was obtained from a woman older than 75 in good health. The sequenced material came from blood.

CDR3 reads: CASSSDTRSNQPQHF. DNA sequence: TGTGCCAGCAGCTCGGACACTAGGAGCAATCAGCCCCAGCATTTT. The chain employs TRBV7-9 and TRBJ1-5; the D region possibly corresponds to TRBD1 (5 bases align). CDR1 and CDR2 are read off the germline V gene (reference sequence) as SEHNR and FQNEAQ. Counted from cysteine to phenylalanine, this CDR3 has 15 amino acids. The DNA shown is the 45-base CDR3, in frame from base 1. The V and J ends are trimmed by 4 bases and 1 base, leaving 11 bases between them.